This T cell receptor beta chain was identified during a study of T cells in Graves' hyperthyroidism and ophthalmopathy. Study outcomes and limitations: Blood samples included most of the expanded thyroid clonotypes exceeding 0.001.

Newly diagnosed patients aged 18 to 65 had hyperthyroidism of under 2 months' duration. Patients were excluded because of uncontrolled infection, other autoimmune disease, pregnancy or lactation. Every diagnosis used clinical symptoms, serum thyroxine and TRAb, thyroid ultrasound and orbital computed tomography. Amplified regions were TCR beta CDR3 sequences from RNA transcripts. First-round RT-PCR with HTBI primers amplified the TCR CDR3 region. TCRdb ran MiXCR on the multiplex PCR reads and lists one entry per CDR3 protein. The data show about 360,000 distinct CDR3 sequences, over 10% seen once. In its sample, this clonotype was seen a few times. The antigen remains undetermined. Germline V gene data show CDR1 as SEHNR and CDR2 as FQNEAQ (reference sequence). The CDR3 contains 16 residues. Trimming pared 4 bases from V and 4 bases from J, leaving 14 bases between.

V and J are TRBV7-9 and TRBJ1-6; D call uncertain. The sequence was obtained from a woman aged 18-30 years with Graves' hyperthyroidism. Sequenced sample: blood. The CDR3, as DNA: TGTGCCAGCAGCTCCGATCGGGGATCATATAATTCACCCCTCCACTTT. Translated: CASSSDRGSYNSPLHF.